This T cell receptor beta chain originates from a study of response to subunit inactivated influenza vaccine. Study conclusions and caveats: Authors suggested that a seasonal influenza vaccination recruits few new T cells each time.

One entry per CDR3 protein results from TCRdb running MiXCR on the RT-PCR reads. This table has under 200,000 distinct CDR3 sequences, 11% appearing once. The V gene lost 4 bases and the J gene lost 4 bases, with 16 bases spanning the gap. Germline CDR1 LGHDT, CDR2 YNNKEL (reference sequence). The CDR3 covers 16 residues. This clonotype was seen a few times. The target antigen is unknown. The origin of this receptor is a man in his fifties or sixties who received an inactivated influenza vaccine. This chain connects TRBV3-1 to TRBJ2-2; a possible D gene is TRBD1 (8 bases). Sequencing used non-naive T cells sorted from PBMCs, obtained 45 days after vaccination. The CDR3 loop reads CASSLRTGRGTGELFF. CDR3 DNA: TGTGCCAGCAGCCTCCGGACAGGGAGGGGCACCGGGGAGCTGTTTTTT.